A selection of T cell receptor beta chains follows, all from one sample in a study of identical twins. Via MiXCR, TCRdb re-called the 5' RACE reads, giving one row per CDR3 protein. The repertoire includes under 1 million distinct CDR3 sequences, 9% to 15% of them detected once, and about 1.6% sits in the top ten. These data are also associated with another study on yellow fever vaccine responses in identical twins.

The sample was PBMCs. These receptors were obtained from a woman aged 18-29 years in good health. CDR3s include the opening cysteine and the closing phenylalanine or tryptophan. A D gene is named only where the DNA matches it firmly. Not all rows give a size; the values are once, few, many and, for expanded clones, a class.

clone size	J gene	V gene	D gene	CDR3 DNA	CDR3 protein
few	TRBJ2-5	TRBV6-1	NA	TGTGCCAGCAAAGGTCCCCTCCGGGACTACTTC	CASKGPLRDYF
few	TRBJ2-7	TRBV28	NA	TGTGCCAGCAGTTCCCATAAGGCCGCGGTCTCCTACGAGCAGTACTTC	CASSSHKAAVSYEQYF
NA	TRBJ2-1	TRBV4-2	NA	TGTGCCAGGAGCCCCCTCTCTCGTAGTCCTATACCCTACAATGAGCAGTTCTTC	CARSPLSRSPIPYNEQFF
NA	TRBJ2-2	TRBV25-1	TRBD2	TGTGCCAGCAGTAATTCACTAGCGGGGGCCACCGGGGAGCTGTTTTTT	CASSNSLAGATGELFF
few	TRBJ2-4	TRBV20-1	TRBD2	TGCAGTGCAACTCGACTAGCGGGGACACCCATAGCCAAAAACATTCAGTACTTC	CSATRLAGTPIAKNIQYF
NA	TRBJ2-2	TRBV10-3	NA	TGTGCCATCATGGGCGACACCGGGGAGCTGTTTTTT	CAIMGDTGELFF
NA	TRBJ2-3	TRBV6-5	TRBD2	TGTGCCAGCAGTTACAGGGGGCAGACTAGCGGGGGCACAGATACGCAGTATTTT	CASSYRGQTSGGTDTQYF
NA	TRBJ2-1	TRBV29-1	NA	TGCAGCGTAACCCCGGGTGGCGATGAGCAGTTCTTC	CSVTPGGDEQFF
many	TRBJ2-3	TRBV4-1	NA	TGCGCCAGCAGCCAACTCCGAAATACGCAGTATTTT	CASSQLRNTQYF
NA	TRBJ2-7	TRBV2	NA	TGTGCCAGCAGTCCTAAAGCCCCTTACGAGCAGTACTTC	CASSPKAPYEQYF
few	TRBJ2-7	TRBV2	NA	TGTGCCAGCAGTCCCCTAGTGGAAACCCGCGAGCAGTACTTC	CASSPLVETREQYF
few	TRBJ2-5	TRBV5-1	NA	TGCGCCAGCAGCTTGGAGGATAGCCGAGAGACCCAGTACTTC	CASSLEDSRETQYF
NA	TRBJ2-6	TRBV20-1	TRBD2	TGCAGTGCTACGAGGTACAGCGGGAGAGTGTCTGGGGCCAACGTCCTGACTTTC	CSATRYSGRVSGANVLTF
NA	TRBJ1-3	TRBV12-3/TRBV12-4	NA	TGTGCCAGCAGCTCAGGGATGTACTCTGGAAACACCATATATTTT	CASSSGMYSGNTIYF
few	TRBJ2-3	TRBV5-1	TRBD2	TGCGCCAGCAAGCCGACTAGCGGGATGGCAGATACGCAGTATTTT	CASKPTSGMADTQYF
few	TRBJ2-3	TRBV25-1	NA	TGTGCCAGCACCCAGGGGAGCACAGATACGCAGTATTTT	CASTQGSTDTQYF
few	TRBJ2-7	TRBV7-3	TRBD1	TGTGCCAGCAGCTTAACGGGCAGGGGGACCTACGAGCAGTACTTC	CASSLTGRGTYEQYF
NA	TRBJ2-3	TRBV27	NA	TGTGCCAGCAGTACCCTCGGCCCAGATACGCAGTATTTT	CASSTLGPDTQYF
many	TRBJ1-1	TRBV6-1	NA	TGTGCCAGCAGTGAGGGACCGACAATTAACACTGAAGCTTTCTTT	CASSEGPTINTEAFF
NA	TRBJ2-1	TRBV12-3/TRBV12-4	NA	TGTGCCAGCAGCTCCTCGGACGACAATGAGCAGTTCTTC	CASSSSDDNEQFF
NA	TRBJ2-3	TRBV7-8	NA	TGTGCCAGCAGCTTAGTGCGGGCCGGGGGCCTCTTTGCTACGCAGTATTTT	CASSLVRAGGLFATQYF
NA	TRBJ2-2	TRBV7-3	NA	TGTGCCAGCAGCTTAATTCCAGGGACGACGTCCGGGGAGCTGTTTTTT	CASSLIPGTTSGELFF
NA	TRBJ2-2	TRBV12-3/TRBV12-4	NA	TGTGCCAGCAGCCCCGGGACCCACATTGCAGGGGAGCTGTTTTTT	CASSPGTHIAGELFF
NA	TRBJ2-7	TRBV25-1	NA	TGTGCCAGCCGGGACACCGCCTCCTACGAGCAGTACTTC	CASRDTASYEQYF
few	TRBJ2-1	TRBV25-1	TRBD2	TGTGCCAGCAGTGATGAGGGGCGGGAGGCAGCATACAATGAGCAGTTCTTC	CASSDEGREAAYNEQFF
few	TRBJ1-6	TRBV3-1	TRBD1	TGTGCCAGCGCCGAGACAGGGCGGCGTTCACCCCTCCACTTT	CASAETGRRSPLHF
NA	TRBJ2-6	TRBV5-1	TRBD1	TGCGCCAGCTCAGACAGGGGGACTGGGGCCAACGTCCTGACTTTC	CASSDRGTGANVLTF